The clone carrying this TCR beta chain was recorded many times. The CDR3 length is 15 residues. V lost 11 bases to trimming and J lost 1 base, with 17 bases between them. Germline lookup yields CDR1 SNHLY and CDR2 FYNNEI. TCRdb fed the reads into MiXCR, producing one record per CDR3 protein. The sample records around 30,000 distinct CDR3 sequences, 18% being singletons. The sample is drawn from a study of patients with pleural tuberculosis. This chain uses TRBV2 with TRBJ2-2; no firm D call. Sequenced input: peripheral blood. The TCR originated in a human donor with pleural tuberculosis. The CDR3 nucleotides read TGTGCCTCATCTACCTTGCCCGTGAACACCGGGGAGCTGTTTTTT. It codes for CASSTLPVNTGELFF.